This TCR beta chain was found in a study of OX40 agonist ivuxolimab in advanced cancers. In the study overall: Patient treatment consisted of intravenous ivuxolimab administration every 2 weeks at 0.01 to 10 mg/kg. Patients in dose escalation had liver, melanoma, kidney or head and neck cancers.

V was pared by 4 bases and J by 10 bases, with 12 bases of the junction left unmatched. The CDR3 has 14 amino acids. CDR1 is MDHEN, CDR2 SYDVKM, per germline. Libraries were prepared by immunoSEQ multiplex PCR; TCRdb keeps only in-frame clonotypes and omits some of them. The table records tens of thousands of clones, 85% to 90% of them present only once. The chain employs TRBV28 and TRBJ1-1; 7 nucleotides match TRBD1. The TCR was taken from an adult with an advanced solid tumor such as melanoma, head and neck, liver or kidney cancer. The specimen was CD4+ or CD8+ T cells sorted from blood, collected in a trial of the OX40 agonist ivuxolimab. The CDR3 region is CASSSQGTARGAFF. DNA for the CDR3: TGTGCCAGCAGTTCCCAGGGGACAGCCCGTGGAGCTTTCTTT.